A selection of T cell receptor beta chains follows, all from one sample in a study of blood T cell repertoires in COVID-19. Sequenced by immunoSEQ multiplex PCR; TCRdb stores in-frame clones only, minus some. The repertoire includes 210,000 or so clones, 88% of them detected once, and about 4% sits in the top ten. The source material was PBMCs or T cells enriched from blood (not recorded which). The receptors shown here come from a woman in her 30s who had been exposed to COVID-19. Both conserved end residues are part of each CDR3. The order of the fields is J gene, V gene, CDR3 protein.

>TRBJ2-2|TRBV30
CACPYGGGTGELFF
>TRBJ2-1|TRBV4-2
CASSQEGQGAYNEQFF
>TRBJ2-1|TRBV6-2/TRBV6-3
CASSYSLGGTGRNEQFF
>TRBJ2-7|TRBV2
CASSEGLAGAEQYF
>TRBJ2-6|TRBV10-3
CATIGDRSGNSGANVLTF
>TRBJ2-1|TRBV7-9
CASSLTSPNNEQFF
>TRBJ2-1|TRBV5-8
CASSLKPGQGADEQFF
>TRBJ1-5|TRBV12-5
CASGSHSGTGWASNQPQHF
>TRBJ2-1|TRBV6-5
CASTLWREGNNEQFF
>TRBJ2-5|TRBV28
CASRTGGFGTQYF
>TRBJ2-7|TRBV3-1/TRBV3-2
CASSPGAGGIYEQYF
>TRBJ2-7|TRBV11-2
CASRLGAASENTLYEQYF
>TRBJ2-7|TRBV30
CAWSRGSGSAYEQYF
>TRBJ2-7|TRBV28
CASSSTGTSIAYEQYF
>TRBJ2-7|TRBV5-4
CASSPVRKQASYEQYF
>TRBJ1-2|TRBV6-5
CASSWTGTNYGYTF
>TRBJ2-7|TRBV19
CASRESGGLLFGQYF
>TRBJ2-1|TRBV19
CASRSKRETMRNEQFF
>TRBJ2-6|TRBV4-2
CASSQEIGLAGDGANVLTF
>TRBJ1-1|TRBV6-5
CASSYRGYTEAFF
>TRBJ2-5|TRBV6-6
CASSYRGSQETQYF
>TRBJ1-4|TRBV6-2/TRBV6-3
CASSSVSRGGEKLFF
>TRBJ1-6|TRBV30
CAWSTGTGGANSPLHF
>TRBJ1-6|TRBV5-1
CASKLGQGRSPLHF
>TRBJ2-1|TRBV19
CASSISRAGYNEQFF
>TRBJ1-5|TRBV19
CASSIRGSNQPQHF
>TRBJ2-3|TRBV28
CASRRGDTQYF
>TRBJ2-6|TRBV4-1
CASKGMGGGRANVLTF
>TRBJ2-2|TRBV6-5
CASSIADPTGELFF
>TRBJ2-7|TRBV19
CASKTGSGSDEQYF
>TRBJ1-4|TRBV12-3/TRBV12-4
CASTRGGVKLFF
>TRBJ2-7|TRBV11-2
CASSFSGSSGSSAEQYF
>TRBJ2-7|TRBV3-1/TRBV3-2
CASSQELAGKFYEQYF
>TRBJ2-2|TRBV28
CASSLLRELFF
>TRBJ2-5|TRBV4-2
CASSQVVREGHETQYF
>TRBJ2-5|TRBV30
CAWSVRETQYF
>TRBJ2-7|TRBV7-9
CASSDAVLAIHEQYF
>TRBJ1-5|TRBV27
CASSPRGAQPQHF
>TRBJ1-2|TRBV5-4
CASSLGGGTGSNYGYTF
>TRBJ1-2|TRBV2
CATIPGTQGAYGDDYTF
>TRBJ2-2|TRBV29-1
CSVERGANTGELFF
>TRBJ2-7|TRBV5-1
CASKPSKYEQYF
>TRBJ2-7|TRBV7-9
CASSSSGRTYEQYF
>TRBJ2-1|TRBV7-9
CASSSRMAGGPYEQFF
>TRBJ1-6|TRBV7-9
CASSFRTDYNSPLHF
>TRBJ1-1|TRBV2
CASSDLWRVGAFF
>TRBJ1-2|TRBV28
CASRETGGANYGYTF
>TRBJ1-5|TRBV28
CASRIQGRQPQHF
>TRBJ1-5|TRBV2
CASSSGTGLQPQHF
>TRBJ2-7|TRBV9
CASSKRPDTGEQYF